One sample yielded the 21 T cell receptor beta chains listed below, sequenced in a study of tumor and adjacent non-tumor tissue in lung cancer. RNA was extracted from bulk tissue without any cell sorting. TCRbeta libraries were built with three rounds of nested PCR, modified from ARM-PCR. TCRdb reanalysed the multiplex PCR reads using MiXCR and keeps one entry per CDR3 protein. This table holds about 140,000 distinct CDR3 sequences, around two thirds found once. Input material: lung tumor tissue. The receptors shown here come from a man aged 55 to 70 with small cell lung cancer.

In the case of this clonotype: The junction shows a germline mismatch at one end, possibly a read error. The chain employs TRBV7-8 and TRBJ2-3, with D possibly being TRBD2 (6 bases). CDR1 is SGHVS and CDR2 is FQNEAQ in the germline V gene. CDR3 length equals 12 residues. The chain's CDR3 is CAILGSTDMQYF. For the CDR3, the DNA is TGTGCCATCCTCGGGAGCACAGATATGCAGTATTTT.

This clonotype was seen a handful of times. V is TRBV13 and J is TRBJ1-1, with D perhaps matching TRBD1 (6 bases). CDR3 length: 15 residues. Germline V lookup: CDR1 PRHDT, CDR2 FYEKMQ (reference sequence). Trimming pared 6 bases from V and 0 bases from J, leaving 14 bases between. The CDR3 DNA follows: TGTGCCAGCAGACAGAGGGGGGGGATGAACACTGAAGCTTTCTTT. Translation: CASRQRGGMNTEAFF. The full variable domain, completed using reference TRBV13 and TRBJ1-1, is AAGVIQSPRHLIKEKRETATLKCYPIPRHDTVYWYQQGPGQDPQFLISFYEKMQSDKGSIPDRFSAQQFSDYHSELNMSSLELGDSALYFCASRQRGGMNTEAFFGQGTRLTVV.

Of note for this clonotype: This may be a read error, as it is one base from a much larger clone. The rearrangement uses TRBV6-1 and TRBJ1-5; tentative D call: TRBD1 (6 bases). In germline, CDR1 is MNHNS, CDR2 SASEGT. V was shortened by 5 bases and J by 9 bases, with 20 bases between the two germline ends. This CDR3 is 15 amino acids long. The CDR3 protein is CASSLNRDFARPQHF. The CDR3 nucleotides read TGTGCCAGCAGTTTGAACAGGGATTTCGCACGGCCCCAGCATTTT.

Concerning this clonotype itself: Since no conserved phenylalanine or tryptophan closes the CDR3, a read error is the likely cause. No DNA is shown, since the ends of the CDR3 on it are uncertain; the CDR3 is the one TCRdb lists. The chain employs TRBV20-1 and TRBJ2-5; the table's D call, TRBD1, was not checked against the DNA. Counting both end residues, the CDR3 totals 13 amino acids. CDR1 is DFQATT, CDR2 SNEGSKA, per germline (reference sequence). The CDR3 region is CSASIGGRETRYI.

This clonotype has at least ten counts. The chain has TRBV4-2 and TRBJ2-1; D uncertain. The CDR3 sequence is 11 residues long. Germline-derived CDR1 and CDR2 are LGHNA and YNFKEQ. V lost 10 bases to trimming and J lost 7 bases, with 11 bases between them. CDR3: CATRSGNEQFF. The CDR3 DNA is TGTGCCACTCGCTCAGGAAATGAGCAGTTCTTC.

A note on this clonotype: The junction departs from germline at one end; a sequencing error may be responsible. V and J are TRBV11-2 and TRBJ1-4; no definite D call. Germline-derived CDR1 and CDR2 are SGHAT and FQNNGV. The CDR3 spans 15 residues. For the CDR3, the DNA is TGTACCAGCCGCTCTCAGTCGGACCCGTGGAGAAAACTGTTTTTC. It codes for CTSRSQSDPWRKLFF.

This clonotype has a count of ten or more. This chain links TRBV20-1 with TRBJ2-5, with D perhaps assigned TRBD1 or TRBD2 (5 bases each). V lost 2 bases to trimming and J lost 3 bases, with 22 bases between them. In germline, CDR1 is DFQATT, CDR2 SNEGSKA (reference sequence). This CDR3 comprises 17 residues. The CDR3 spells CSARSFGWDGSKETQYF. The CDR3 DNA reads TGCAGTGCTAGAAGTTTTGGGTGGGACGGATCCAAAGAGACCCAGTACTTC.

As concerns this clonotype: No conserved phenylalanine or tryptophan ends this CDR3, so it is likely a read error. V gene TRBV9 combines with J gene TRBJ2-1; 13 nucleotides match TRBD2. The J segment lost 10 bases and the V segment lost 3 bases, leaving 1 base of the junction unmatched. CDR1 and CDR2 (germline): SGDLS, YYNGEE. The CDR3 is 13 residues long. The CDR3 sequence: CASSGGLAGEQFL. The CDR3 DNA reads TGTGCCAGCAGCGGGGGACTAGCGGGAGAGCAGTTCTTG.

A remark on this clonotype: Relative to the germline gene, one junction end is altered; a read error may explain this. The chain combines TRBV6-2 or TRBV6-3 with TRBJ1-4; D might be TRBD1 (6 bases). CDR3 length: 16 amino acids. Per germline, CDR1 MNHEY and CDR2 SVGEGT. Here the CDR3 reads CASSLTGQPPNERLFF. In DNA, the CDR3 is TGTGCCAGCAGCTTGACTGGACAGCCTCCTAATGAAAGACTGTTTTTT.

About this clonotype: This clone may be a read error of a much larger clone one base away. This sequence joins TRBV24-1 and TRBJ1-1; D possibly corresponds to TRBD1 (5 bases). The CDR3 is made up of 14 amino acids. The V gene lost 9 bases and the J gene lost 1 base, with 14 bases spanning the gap. Germline CDR1 reads KGHDR; CDR2 reads SFDVKD. CDR3 in amino acids: CATGGLGTNTEAFF. DNA of the CDR3: TGTGCCACCGGGGGGTTGGGGACGAACACTGAAGCTTTCTTT.

The V call is TRBV11-2, the J call TRBJ2-5; tentatively, D is TRBD2 (6 bases). Germline values: CDR1 SGHAT, CDR2 FQNNGV. V lost 5 bases and J 2 bases, leaving 12 bases between the germline ends. The CDR3 contains 14 residues. DNA for the CDR3: TGTGCCAGCAGCAAGGGGAGGCCACAAGAGACCCAGTACTTC. Translating it yields CASSKGRPQETQYF.

As to this clonotype: As the CDR3 is not closed by the conserved phenylalanine or tryptophan, this likely results from a read error. The chain has TRBV6-5 and TRBJ2-7; possible D gene TRBD2, 5 bases. This CDR3 is built from 13 residues. V gave up 6 bases and J gave up 3 bases, with 12 bases separating them. Germline values: CDR1 MNHEY, CDR2 SVGAGI. DNA for the CDR3: TGTGCCAGCAGGGCCAGAGGGTTCTACGAGCAGTACCTC. Its protein product is CASRARGFYEQYL.

This clonotype appeared many times. The chain carries TRBV20-1 and TRBJ2-2; the match to TRBD2 covers 9 bases. The V gene's germline CDR1 is DFQATT and CDR2 SNEGSKA (reference sequence). This CDR3 is built from 14 residues. V dropped 3 bases and J dropped 5; count of bases not matched to a gene: 4. CDR3 DNA: TGCAGTGCTAGGCGAAGCGGGAGGACCGGGGAGCTGTTTTTT. As protein: CSARRSGRTGELFF.

About this clonotype itself: This clone may be a read error of a much larger clone one base away. The rearrangement links TRBV20-1 to TRBJ2-7; D is unresolved. Trimming shortened V by 2 bases and J by 5 bases, and 10 bases separated the two germline ends. Germline CDR1 is DFQATT and CDR2 is SNEGSKA (reference sequence). The CDR3 runs to 12 residues. Here the CDR3 reads CSARPPKDEQYF. In DNA, the CDR3 is TGCAGTGCTAGACCCCCGAAGGACGAGCAGTACTTC.

Note on this clonotype: A much bigger clone sits one base away, suggesting this may be a read error. The rearrangement uses TRBV20-1 and TRBJ2-1, with D possibly TRBD2 on 5 matching bases. The CDR3 covers 14 residues. Germline-derived CDR1 and CDR2 are DFQATT and SNEGSKA (reference sequence). Trimming left V 3 bases short and J 6 bases short, with 15 bases between. CDR3 nucleotides: TGCAGTGCTAGCGGGATTAGTCGGGCCAATGAGCAGTTCTTC. Encoded protein: CSASGISRANEQFF.

This chain joins TRBV7-9 and TRBJ1-2; TRBD1 agrees at 7 bases. Germline V gene data show CDR1 as SEHNR and CDR2 as FQNEAQ (reference sequence). The CDR3 loop spans 13 amino acids. Trimming cost V 2 bases and J 8 bases; bases outside gene matches: 5. DNA for the CDR3: TGTGCCAGCAGCTTACAGGGGGATGTCGGCTACACCTTC. It encodes CASSLQGDVGYTF.

A remark on this clonotype: A much larger clone lies one base from this, so it may be a read error. J is TRBJ1-5 and V is TRBV4-1; D may be TRBD1 (5 bases). Trimming took off 0 bases at V and 2 bases at J, with 8 bases between the two ends. The CDR3 spans 15 residues. CDR1 is MGHRA and CDR2 is YSYEKL in the germline V gene. The CDR3 coding sequence is TGCGCCAGCAGCCAAGAGACGGGGGGCAATCAGCCCCAGCATTTT. This encodes CASSQETGGNQPQHF.

The chain carries TRBV12-3 or TRBV12-4 and TRBJ1-4, with D unresolved. This CDR3 has 14 amino acids. Trimming took off 8 bases at V and 3 bases at J, with 13 bases between the two ends. The CDR3 nucleotides read TGTGCCAGCGATGATTCAGTTGCTAATGAAAAACTGTTTTTT. Protein product: CASDDSVANEKLFF.

The rearrangement links TRBV29-1 to TRBJ2-3; D gene ambiguous. The CDR3 runs 14 residues. Germline lookup yields CDR1 SQVTM and CDR2 ANQGSEA. Trimming took 4 bases from V and 8 from J, leaving 19 bases between them. The CDR3: CSVGLGGSAGTQYF. CDR3 DNA: TGCAGCGTTGGGTTGGGTGGGTCGGCAGGTACGCAGTATTTT.

The rearrangement uses TRBV11-2 and TRBJ1-2, with a tentative D call TRBD1 (6 bases). CDR3 size: 14 residues. The germline CDR1 and CDR2 sequences are SGHAT and FQNNGV. The V and J ends lost 7 bases and 3 bases respectively, with 15 bases between them. The CDR3 reads CASNQGGQYYGYTF. The CDR3 DNA sequence: TGTGCCAGCAACCAAGGGGGTCAGTACTATGGCTACACCTTC.

This clonotype was detected once. One junction end does not reproduce the germline sequence, and a read error may be involved. The rearrangement uses TRBV11-1 and TRBJ2-1; either TRBD1 or TRBD2 may supply D (6 bases each). From germline, CDR1 is SGHAT and CDR2 FQDESV (reference sequence). The CDR3 totals 14 residues. CDR3 DNA sequence: TGTGCCAACAGCTTGTTCCAGGGGCGGGATGAGCGGTTCTTC. Its protein is CANSLFQGRDERFF.